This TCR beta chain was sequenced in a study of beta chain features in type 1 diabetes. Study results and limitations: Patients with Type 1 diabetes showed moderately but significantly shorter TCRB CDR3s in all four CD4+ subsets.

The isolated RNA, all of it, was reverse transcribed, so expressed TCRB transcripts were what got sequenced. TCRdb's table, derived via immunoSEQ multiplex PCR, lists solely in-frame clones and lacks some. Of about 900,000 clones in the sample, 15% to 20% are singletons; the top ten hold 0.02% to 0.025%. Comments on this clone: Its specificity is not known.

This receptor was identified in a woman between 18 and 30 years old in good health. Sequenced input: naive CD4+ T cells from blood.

The CDR3 nucleotides are TGTGCCAGCAGCGTAGTACCCCTTGCCGCCGAGCAGTACTTC. This gives the protein CASSVVPLAAEQYF. V and J are TRBV9 and TRBJ2-7, with D hard to call. The CDR3 runs to 14 residues. V was cut by 0 bases and J by 6 bases, with 13 bases left in between. CDR1 SGDLS and CDR2 YYNGEE come from the germline V gene.